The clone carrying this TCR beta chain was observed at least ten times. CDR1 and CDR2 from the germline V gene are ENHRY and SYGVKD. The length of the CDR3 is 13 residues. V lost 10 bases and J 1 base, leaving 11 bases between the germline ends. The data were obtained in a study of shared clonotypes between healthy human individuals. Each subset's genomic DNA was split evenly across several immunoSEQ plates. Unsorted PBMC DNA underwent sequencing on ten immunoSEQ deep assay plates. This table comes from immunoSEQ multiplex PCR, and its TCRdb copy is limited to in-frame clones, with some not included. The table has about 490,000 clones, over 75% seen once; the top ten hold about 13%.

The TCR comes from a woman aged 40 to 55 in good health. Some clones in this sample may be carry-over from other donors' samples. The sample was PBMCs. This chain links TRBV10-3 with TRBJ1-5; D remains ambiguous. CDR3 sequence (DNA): TGTGCCAGCAGGACGGCCAGCAATCAGCCCCAGCATTTT. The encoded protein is CASRTASNQPQHF.